The 17 T cell receptor beta chains below were found in one sample sequenced in a study of blood T cell repertoires in COVID-19. Profiling relied on immunoSEQ multiplex PCR, and the TCRdb table lists in-frame clones only, not all of them. The data contain some 400,000 clones, around nine tenths of them singletons. Source material: peripheral blood. The receptors come from a human donor in a cohort sampled during active COVID-19.

This chain joins TRBV6-2 or TRBV6-3 and TRBJ2-7; 14 bases map to TRBD2. The CDR3 has 17 amino acids. V shed 3 bases and J 2 bases; nucleotides not matched to a gene: 6. In germline, CDR1 is MNHEY, CDR2 SVGEGT. The CDR3: CASSYGLAGGTTYEQYF. Written as DNA, the CDR3 is TGTGCCAGCAGTTATGGACTAGCGGGGGGTACCACCTACGAGCAGTACTTC.

This chain joins TRBV11-2 and TRBJ2-1; D possibly corresponds to TRBD2 (6 bases). Trimming stripped 5 bases from V and 2 bases from J, with 19 bases between. Looked up from germline, CDR1 is SGHAT and CDR2 is FQNNGV. This CDR3 has 17 residues. The CDR3 DNA reads as TGTGCCAGCAGCCCAGACCGCGGGACTTGGGCCTACAATGAGCAGTTCTTC. It encodes CASSPDRGTWAYNEQFF.

The gene calls are TRBV5-1 and TRBJ2-7; D is perhaps TRBD1 (5 bases). The CDR3 is 15 amino acids. Germline lookup yields CDR1 SGHRS and CDR2 YFSETQ. V lost 0 bases to trimming and J lost 6 bases, with 16 bases between them. The CDR3 spells CASSLGPGLSGEQYF. The CDR3 DNA is TGCGCCAGCAGCTTGGGTCCAGGGCTATCGGGCGAGCAGTACTTC.

J is TRBJ1-2 and V is TRBV2; tentative D call: TRBD1 (6 bases). Germline CDR1 SNHLY, CDR2 FYNNEI. The CDR3 runs 14 residues. V was shortened by 5 bases and J by 9 bases, with 19 bases between the two germline ends. The CDR3, as DNA: TGTGCCAGCAGTCGTGCACAGGGTGTAGTGAGCTACACCTTC. This codes for CASSRAQGVVSYTF.

The V and J genes are TRBV2 and TRBJ1-1; perhaps TRBD1 as D (6 bases). CDR3 length: 17 residues. V was cut by 1 base and J by 5 bases, with 20 bases left in between. Germline assignment: CDR1 SNHLY and CDR2 FYNNEI. The chain's CDR3 is CASSEVYGRGMGTEAFF. The CDR3 coding sequence is TGTGCCAGCAGTGAAGTGTACGGGAGGGGGATGGGGACTGAAGCTTTCTTT. Based on the CDR3 plus reference TRBV2 and TRBJ1-1, the full variable domain is EPEVTQTPSHQVTQMGQEVILRCVPISNHLYFYWYRQILGQKVEFLVSFYNNEISEKSEIFDDQFSVERPDGSNFTLKIRSTKLEDSAMYFCASSEVYGRGMGTEAFFGQGTRLTVV.

The CDR3 is CASSVGTIPYEQYF. The CDR3 nucleotides are TGTGCCAGCAGCGTCGGGACTATTCCCTACGAGCAGTACTTC. The chain employs TRBV9 and TRBJ2-7, with 7 bases that match TRBD2. J gave up 2 bases and V 2 bases, and 4 bases lay outside the gene matches. Per germline, CDR1 SGDLS and CDR2 YYNGEE. CDR3 size: 14 residues.

The V gene is TRBV19, the J gene TRBJ1-5, with D possibly matching TRBD1 (5 bases). The length of the CDR3 is 18 residues. V shed 4 bases and J shed 0 bases, with 19 bases lying between them. Germline lookup yields CDR1 LNHDA and CDR2 SQIVND (reference sequence). DNA of the CDR3: TGTGCCAGTAGTAATCAACAGGCAACACTCTATAGCAATCAGCCCCAGCATTTT. Its translation is CASSNQQATLYSNQPQHF.

This chain connects TRBV11-2 to TRBJ2-1; 9 bases align to TRBD2. Germline V gene lookup returns CDR1 SGHAT and CDR2 FQNNGV. The V segment lost 0 bases and the J segment 12 bases; nucleotides outside the gene matches: 9. The CDR3 is 15 residues long. CDR3 DNA sequence: TGTGCCAGCAGCTTAGATCAGGCGGCAGCGGGAGGGCAGTTCTTC. It is translated as CASSLDQAAAGGQFF.

This clone was detected once. V is TRBV9 and J is TRBJ2-2; no definite D call. Trimming took 1 base from V and 0 from J, leaving 13 bases between them. The CDR3 totals 17 residues. CDR1 and CDR2 (germline): SGDLS, YYNGEE. DNA of the CDR3: TGTGCCAGCAGCGTACACCGCTGGCAGGCGAACACCGGGGAGCTGTTTTTT. It is translated as CASSVHRWQANTGELFF.

The rearrangement uses TRBV28 and TRBJ2-5, with 9 nucleotides matching TRBD2. With 5 bases clipped from V and 2 bases from J, the junction kept 9 bases outside the gene matches. CDR1 MDHEN and CDR2 SYDVKM come from the germline V gene. The CDR3 runs to 16 residues. CDR3 region: CASSASIAGDQETQYF. CDR3 nucleotides: TGTGCCAGCAGTGCCTCAATAGCGGGAGATCAAGAGACCCAGTACTTC.

This CDR3 reads CASSLNLQETQYF. Written as DNA, the CDR3 is TGTGCCAGCAGCTTAAACTTGCAAGAGACCCAGTACTTC. This chain joins TRBV7-2 and TRBJ2-5; D is ambiguous. CDR1 and CDR2 (germline): SGHTA, FQGNSA. The CDR3 spans 13 residues. V was cut by 2 bases and J by 2 bases, with 6 bases left in between.

This chain links TRBV18 with TRBJ2-5; 9 positions match TRBD2. Germline values: CDR1 KGHSH, CDR2 LQKENI. This CDR3 contains 21 residues. V was pared by 4 bases and J by 2 bases, with 23 bases of the junction left unmatched. This chain's CDR3 is CASSLRGGRGHNLPSQETQYF. CDR3 nucleotide sequence: TGTGCCAGCTCACTCCGGGGCGGGAGGGGCCACAATCTACCCTCTCAAGAGACCCAGTACTTC.

Comment on this clone: A read error may account for a junction end that differs from germline. The DNA of the CDR3 is TGTGCCACCAAGGCCCGGGGGAACTTTGGCTACACCTTC. It yields the protein CATKARGNFGYTF. This chain uses TRBV2 with TRBJ1-2, with D tentatively TRBD1 (5 bases). This CDR3 has 13 residues. Germline V lookup: CDR1 SNHLY, CDR2 FYNNEI.

The J gene is TRBJ2-3, the V gene TRBV29-1; D is perhaps TRBD1 (6 bases). The CDR3 runs 15 residues. Trimming took off 0 bases at V and 2 bases at J, with 12 bases between the two ends. Germline V lookup: CDR1 SQVTM, CDR2 ANQGSEA. CDR3 sequence (DNA): TGCAGCGTTGAAGATCGTGACAGGACCACAGATACGCAGTATTTT. It encodes CSVEDRDRTTDTQYF.

This rearrangement joins TRBV2 to TRBJ1-2, with D perhaps TRBD1 (5 bases). The CDR3 consists of 13 residues. Germline V gene lookup returns CDR1 SNHLY and CDR2 FYNNEI. V lost 2 bases and J lost 4, with 8 bases in between. The CDR3 DNA reads TGTGCCAGCAGTGAATACAGGTTCTATGGCTACACCTTC. Protein product: CASSEYRFYGYTF.

The CDR3 here is CAWSAGLAGGMREQFF. The CDR3 DNA sequence: TGTGCCTGGAGTGCCGGACTAGCGGGAGGGATGCGTGAGCAGTTCTTC. V usage is TRBV30 and J usage is TRBJ2-1; 15 bases are a match to TRBD2. V shed 1 base and J 9 bases; nucleotides not matched to a gene: 7. CDR3 length equals 16 residues. The V gene's germline CDR1 is GTSNPN and CDR2 SVGIG (reference sequence).

The CDR3 here is CASSIDRGQPQHF. CDR3 in DNA: TGTGCCAGCAGCATCGACAGGGGTCAGCCCCAGCATTTT. V and J are TRBV5-4 and TRBJ1-5; 8 positions match TRBD1. Germline assignment: CDR1 SGHNT and CDR2 YYREEE (reference sequence). This CDR3 is 13 amino acids long. V was clipped by 4 bases and J by 6 bases; unmatched bases: 3.